This TCR beta chain was observed in a study of control samples from healthy donors and cancer patients. Germline V gene data show CDR1 as SGHTA and CDR2 as FQGTGA. V trimming: 3 bases; J trimming: 2 bases; junction bases outside the gene matches: 3. The CDR3 runs to 15 residues. Generated by immunoSEQ multiplex PCR, the TCRdb table keeps only in-frame clones and is missing some. The repertoire includes 77,000 or so clones, 91% of them detected once, and 15% to 17% sits in the top ten. The origin of this receptor is a man between 25 and 39 years old in good health. Sequencing was done on a sample of blood. The genes are TRBV7-3 and TRBJ2-1; 8 bases map to TRBD1. CDR3 protein: CASSFRDRPYNEQFF. CDR3 coding DNA: TGTGCCAGCAGCTTTCGGGACAGGCCCTACAATGAGCAGTTCTTC.